This TCR beta chain was captured in a study of CD8+ T cells in alopecia areata. TCR sequencing used cDNA made by reverse transcription of extracted RNA. Method: immunoSEQ multiplex PCR; TCRdb's copy keeps in-frame clones and lacks some. The repertoire holds 180,000 or so clones, with roughly half as singletons. Treatment of the sample: oral pan-JAK inhibitor, 5-10 mg twice daily. This clone was detected many times. Antigen unknown. Germline-derived CDR1 and CDR2 are SGHDT and YYEEEE. The CDR3 runs 13 residues. V shed 2 bases and J shed 1 base, with 7 bases lying between them. Study-wide findings and caveats: Patients shared TCRs less clearly than mice did, possibly owing to HLA.

The input for sequencing was CD8+ T cells sorted from blood, taken around week 52, from a patient treated with tofacitinib. V usage is TRBV5-6 and J usage is TRBJ2-7; D not resolved. The receptor's source is a human donor with alopecia areata. The CDR3 loop reads CASSFDGSYEQYF. The CDR3 DNA reads TGTGCCAGCAGCTTCGACGGATCCTACGAGCAGTACTTC. Full variable domain (remainder filled in from reference TRBV5-6 and TRBJ2-7): DAGVTQSPTHLIKTRGQQVTLRCSPKSGHDTVSWYQQALGQGPQFIFQYYEEEERQRGNFPDRFSGHQFPNYSSELNVNALLLGDSALYLCASSFDGSYEQYFGPGTRLTVT.